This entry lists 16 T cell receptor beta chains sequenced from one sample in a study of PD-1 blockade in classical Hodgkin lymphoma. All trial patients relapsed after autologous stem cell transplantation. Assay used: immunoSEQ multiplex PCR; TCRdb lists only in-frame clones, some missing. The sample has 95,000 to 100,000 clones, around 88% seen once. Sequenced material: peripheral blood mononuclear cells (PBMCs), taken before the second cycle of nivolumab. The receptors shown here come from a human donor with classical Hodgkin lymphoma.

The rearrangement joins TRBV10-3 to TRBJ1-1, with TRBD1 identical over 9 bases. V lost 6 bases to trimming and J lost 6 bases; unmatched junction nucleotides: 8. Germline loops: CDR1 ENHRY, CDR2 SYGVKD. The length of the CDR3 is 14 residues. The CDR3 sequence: CAIRAGQGDPEAFF. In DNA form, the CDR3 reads TGTGCCATCAGAGCGGGACAGGGAGACCCTGAAGCTTTCTTT.

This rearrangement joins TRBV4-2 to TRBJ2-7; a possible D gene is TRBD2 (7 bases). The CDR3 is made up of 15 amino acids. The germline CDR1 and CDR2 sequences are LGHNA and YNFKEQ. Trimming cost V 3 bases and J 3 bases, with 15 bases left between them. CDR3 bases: TGTGCCAGCAGCCAGGATGGGGGGGACAACTACGAGCAGTACTTC. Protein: CASSQDGGDNYEQYF.

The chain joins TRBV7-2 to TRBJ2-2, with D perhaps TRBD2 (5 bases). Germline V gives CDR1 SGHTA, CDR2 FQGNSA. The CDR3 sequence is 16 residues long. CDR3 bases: TGTGCTAGCGCAACCTGGCAGGTTCGGAGCACCGGGGAGCTGTTTTTT. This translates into CASATWQVRSTGELFF.

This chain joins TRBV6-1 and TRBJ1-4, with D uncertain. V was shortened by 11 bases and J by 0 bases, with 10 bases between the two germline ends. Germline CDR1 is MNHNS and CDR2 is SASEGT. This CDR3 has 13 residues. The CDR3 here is CAVDLATNEKLFF. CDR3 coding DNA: TGTGCCGTCGACCTTGCAACTAATGAAAAACTGTTTTTT.

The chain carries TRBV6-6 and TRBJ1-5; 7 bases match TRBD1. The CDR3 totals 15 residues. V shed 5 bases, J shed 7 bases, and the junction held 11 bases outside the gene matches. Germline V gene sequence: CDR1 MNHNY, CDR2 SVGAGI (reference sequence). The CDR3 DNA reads TGTGCCAGCAGTCCTCAACCCGACAGGGAGCAGCCCCAGCATTTT. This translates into CASSPQPDREQPQHF.

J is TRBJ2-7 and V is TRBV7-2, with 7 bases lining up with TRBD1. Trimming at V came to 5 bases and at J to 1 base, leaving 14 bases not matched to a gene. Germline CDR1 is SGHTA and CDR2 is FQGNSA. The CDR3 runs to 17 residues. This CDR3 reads CASSPAPGQRFSYEQYF. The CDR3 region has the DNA TGTGCCAGCAGCCCTGCCCCGGGACAGCGCTTTTCCTACGAGCAGTACTTC.

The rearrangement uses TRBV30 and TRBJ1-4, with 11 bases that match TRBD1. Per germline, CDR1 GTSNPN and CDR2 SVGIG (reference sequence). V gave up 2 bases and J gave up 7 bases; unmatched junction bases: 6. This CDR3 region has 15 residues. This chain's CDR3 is CAWSPPGTGGEKLFF. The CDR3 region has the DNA TGTGCCTGGAGTCCCCCCGGGACAGGGGGTGAAAAACTGTTTTTT. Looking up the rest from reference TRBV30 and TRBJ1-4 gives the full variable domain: SQTIHQWPATLVQPVGSPLSLECTVEGTSNPNLYWYRQAAGRGLQLLFYSVGIGQISSEVPQNLSASRPQDRQFILSSKKLLLSDSGFYLCAWSPPGTGGEKLFFGSGTQLSVL.

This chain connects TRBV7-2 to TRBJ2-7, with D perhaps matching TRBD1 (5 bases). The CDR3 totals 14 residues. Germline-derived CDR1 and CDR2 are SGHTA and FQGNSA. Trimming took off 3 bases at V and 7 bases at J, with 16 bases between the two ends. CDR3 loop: CASSFEGAHTEQYF. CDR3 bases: TGTGCCAGCAGCTTCGAAGGGGCCCATACGGAGCAGTACTTC. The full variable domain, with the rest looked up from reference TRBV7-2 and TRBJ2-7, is GAGVSQSPSNKVTEKGKDVELRCDPISGHTALYWYRQSLGQGLEFLIYFQGNSAPDKSGLPSDRFSAERTGGSVSTLTIQRTQQEDSAVYLCASSFEGAHTEQYFGPGTRLTVT.

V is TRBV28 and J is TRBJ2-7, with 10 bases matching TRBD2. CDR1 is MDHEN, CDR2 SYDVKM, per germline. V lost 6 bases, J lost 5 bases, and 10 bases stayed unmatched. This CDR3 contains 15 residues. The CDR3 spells CASRAGLAVKHEQYF. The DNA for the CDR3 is TGTGCCAGCAGGGCCGGACTAGCGGTGAAGCACGAGCAGTACTTC.

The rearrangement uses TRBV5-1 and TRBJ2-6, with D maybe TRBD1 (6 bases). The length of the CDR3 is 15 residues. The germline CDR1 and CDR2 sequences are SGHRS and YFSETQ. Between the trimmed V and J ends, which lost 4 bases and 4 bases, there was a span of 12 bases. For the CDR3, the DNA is TGCGCCAGCAGCATCACAGGGTCCGGGGCCAACGTCCTGACTTTC. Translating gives CASSITGSGANVLTF.

CDR3 protein: CASSYSYSKGEREQFF. Here the CDR3 DNA reads TGTGCCAGCAGTTACTCTTATAGTAAGGGGGAGCGTGAGCAGTTCTTC. This rearrangement joins TRBV6-5 to TRBJ2-1; weak D call: TRBD1 (6 bases). Germline V lookup: CDR1 MNHEY, CDR2 SVGAGI. The CDR3 has 16 amino acids. V was pared by 0 bases and J by 9 bases, with 18 bases between.

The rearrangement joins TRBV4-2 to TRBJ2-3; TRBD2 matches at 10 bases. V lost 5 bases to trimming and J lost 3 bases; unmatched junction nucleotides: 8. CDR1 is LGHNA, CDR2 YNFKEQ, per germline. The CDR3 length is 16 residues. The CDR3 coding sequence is TGTGCCAGCAGCTCCCAGCGGGGGGGCGGGACAGATACGCAGTATTTT. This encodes CASSSQRGGGTDTQYF.

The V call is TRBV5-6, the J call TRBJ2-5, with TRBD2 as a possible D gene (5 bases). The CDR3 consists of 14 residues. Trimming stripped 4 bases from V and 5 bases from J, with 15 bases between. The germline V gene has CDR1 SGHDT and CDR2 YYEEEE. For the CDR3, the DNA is TGTGCCAGCAGCGCGGGTGTAAGAGTGGAGACCCAGTACTTC. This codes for CASSAGVRVETQYF. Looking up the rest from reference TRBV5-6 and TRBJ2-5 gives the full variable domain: DAGVTQSPTHLIKTRGQQVTLRCSPKSGHDTVSWYQQALGQGPQFIFQYYEEEERQRGNFPDRFSGHQFPNYSSELNVNALLLGDSALYLCASSAGVRVETQYFGPGTRLLVL.

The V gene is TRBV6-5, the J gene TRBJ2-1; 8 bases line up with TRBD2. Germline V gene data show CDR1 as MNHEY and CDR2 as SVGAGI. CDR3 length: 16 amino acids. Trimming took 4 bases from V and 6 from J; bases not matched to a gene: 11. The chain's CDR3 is CASSLSGTRGVNEQFF. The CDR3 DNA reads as TGTGCCAGCAGTTTATCCGGGACTAGAGGGGTCAATGAGCAGTTCTTC.

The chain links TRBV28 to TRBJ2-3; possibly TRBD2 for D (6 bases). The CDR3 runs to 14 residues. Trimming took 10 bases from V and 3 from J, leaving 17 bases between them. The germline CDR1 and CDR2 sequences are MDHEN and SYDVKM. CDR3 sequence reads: CATSFGLATDTQYF. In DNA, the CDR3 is TGTGCCACCTCCTTCGGTCTAGCGACAGATACGCAGTATTTT.

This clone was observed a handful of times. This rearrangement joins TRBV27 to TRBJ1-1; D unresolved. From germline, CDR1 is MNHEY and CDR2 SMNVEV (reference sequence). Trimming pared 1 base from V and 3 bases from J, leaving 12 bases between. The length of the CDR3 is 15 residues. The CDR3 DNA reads TGTGCCAGCAGTTTATTGTGGGGATCCTACACTGAAGCTTTCTTT. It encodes CASSLLWGSYTEAFF.